This T cell receptor beta chain was documented in a study of T cell responses to AZD1222 COVID-19 vaccine. Whole-study context: Both about-4-week and about-12-week second-dose recipients were combined. Study-level points and caveats: Nearly half of the spike-specific TCRs reportedly recognize variant regions that carry no mutations. Vaccine-associated CD4 TCRs spanned spike, dominant at 160-218 and 743-854.

Points on this clone: Its specificity is unknown.

Germline lookup yields CDR1 MDHEN and CDR2 SYDVKM. The CDR3 is 21 residues long. V dropped 1 base and J dropped 1; count of bases not matched to a gene: 15. Clones were read by immunoSEQ multiplex PCR, and TCRdb kept only the in-frame ones, dropping some. The table shows some 140,000 clones, with 75% to 95% occurring only once. The sequence derives from an adult in good health. This chain connects TRBV28 to TRBJ2-1; 11 bases are shared with TRBD2. Sequenced material: peripheral blood, taken on day 0 of AZD1222 vaccination. The CDR3 DNA reads as TGTGCCAGCAGTTTATTACGGGGACACCCAACTAGCGGGGGTTCCTACAATGAGCAGTTCTTC. Encoded protein: CASSLLRGHPTSGGSYNEQFF.